What follows are 15 T cell receptor beta chains derived from one specimen sequenced in a study of blood T cell repertoires in COVID-19. Using immunoSEQ multiplex PCR, the repertoire was profiled, and TCRdb retains in-frame clones only, with some absent. Of fewer than 500,000 clones listed, about 85% were seen once; the top ten hold roughly 1.9%. Input material: PBMCs or T cells enriched from blood (not recorded which). The receptors were gathered from a woman aged 18-29 years with acute COVID-19.

V usage is TRBV28 and J usage is TRBJ1-4, with 9 bases identical to TRBD1. Germline CDR1 reads MDHEN; CDR2 reads SYDVKM. The CDR3 is 15 amino acids. J gave up 11 bases and V 4 bases, and 11 bases lay outside the gene matches. CDR3 region: CASSSHGQGPGKLFF. CDR3 coding DNA: TGTGCCAGCAGTTCACACGGACAGGGGCCTGGGAAACTGTTTTTT. Based on the CDR3 plus reference TRBV28 and TRBJ1-4, the full variable domain is DVKVTQSSRYLVKRTGEKVFLECVQDMDHENMFWYRQDPGLGLRLIYFSYDVKMKEKGDIPEGYSVSREKKERFSLILESASTNQTSMYLCASSSHGQGPGKLFFGSGTQLSVL.

This clone was observed a few times. The chain is built from TRBV7-9 and TRBJ1-4; D remains unclear. Germline lookup yields CDR1 SEHNR and CDR2 FQNEAQ (reference sequence). The CDR3 is 14 residues long. V was trimmed by 3 bases and J by 5 bases, leaving 10 bases between them. CDR3 region: CASSFLGGNEKLFF. The CDR3 DNA reads as TGTGCCAGCAGCTTTCTGGGAGGGAATGAAAAACTGTTTTTT.

On this clone itself: A read error may produce the germline difference seen at one junction end. The rearrangement uses TRBV7-7 and TRBJ2-3; a weak D match, TRBD2 (6 bases). Germline CDR1 SSHAT, CDR2 FNYEAQ (reference sequence). The CDR3 spans 14 residues. CDR3 nucleotides: TGTGCTAGCAGCTTAGTTCGGGAGACAGATACGCAGTATTTT. This translates into CASSLVRETDTQYF.

V gene TRBV9 combines with J gene TRBJ1-1, with D unclear. Trimming left V 3 bases short and J 3 bases short, with 12 bases between. Per the germline V gene, CDR1 is SGDLS and CDR2 is YYNGEE. This CDR3 is built from 14 residues. CDR3 sequence (DNA): TGTGCCAGCAGCGCAGGTACGAGGGACACTGAAGCTTTCTTT. Its protein product is CASSAGTRDTEAFF.

This chain joins TRBV15 and TRBJ1-1; the match to TRBD1 covers 9 bases. CDR3 length equals 15 residues. CDR1 and CDR2 (germline): LNHNV, YYDKDF (reference sequence). V shed 7 bases and J 4 bases; nucleotides not matched to a gene: 10. In DNA form, the CDR3 reads TGTGCCACCACGGTGGGGACAGGGCGGGTCACTGAAGCTTTCTTT. Translating it yields CATTVGTGRVTEAFF.

The chain is built from TRBV6-2 or TRBV6-3 and TRBJ2-1, with a weak D call TRBD1 (6 bases). The CDR3 has 17 amino acids. The V end was cut by 2 bases, the J end by 1 base, with 15 bases between. Germline V CDR1 and CDR2: MNHEY, SVGEGT. DNA for the CDR3: TGTGCCAGCAGTTACGTGGGACACAGTAAGTCCTACAATGAGCAGTTCTTC. It is translated as CASSYVGHSKSYNEQFF.

As DNA, the CDR3 is TGTGCCACCTCCGCGGAAGAAACCGGGGAGCTGTTTTTT. Translating gives CATSAEETGELFF. The chain couples TRBV24-1 to TRBJ2-2; D uncertain. Between the trimmed V and J ends, which lost 9 bases and 5 bases, there was a span of 12 bases. This CDR3 spans 13 amino acids. Germline V gene data show CDR1 as KGHDR and CDR2 as SFDVKD.

The rearrangement uses TRBV24-1 and TRBJ2-7; no clear D gene. The germline V gene encodes CDR1 KGHDR and CDR2 SFDVKD. This CDR3 spans 12 amino acids. Between the trimmed V and J ends, which lost 3 bases and 3 bases, there was a span of 5 bases. CDR3 residues: CATSDTDYEQYF. The DNA for the CDR3 is TGTGCCACCAGTGATACAGACTACGAGCAGTACTTC.

The V and J genes are TRBV24-1 and TRBJ2-7, with D perhaps TRBD1 (6 bases). Between the trimmed V and J ends, which lost 6 bases and 1 base, there was a span of 6 bases. Germline values: CDR1 KGHDR, CDR2 SFDVKD. The CDR3 has 12 residues. This CDR3 is CATSQGSYEQYF. The CDR3 nucleotides are TGTGCCACCAGTCAGGGGTCCTACGAGCAGTACTTC.

The chain has TRBV4-1 and TRBJ2-7; D is ambiguous. V shed 2 bases and J shed 0 bases, with 8 bases lying between them. Germline V gene sequence: CDR1 MGHRA, CDR2 YSYEKL. The CDR3 covers 14 residues. CDR3 bases: TGCGCCAGCAGCCAAATGCGACTCTCCTACGAGCAGTACTTC. It yields the protein CASSQMRLSYEQYF.

The J gene is TRBJ2-5, the V gene TRBV10-1; no firm D call. Germline V gives CDR1 WNHNN, CDR2 SYGVQD (reference sequence). The length of the CDR3 is 13 residues. Trimming pared 4 bases from V and 2 bases from J, leaving 8 bases between. The CDR3 DNA reads as TGCGCCAGCAGTGTTAGTAAACAAGAGACCCAGTACTTC. Protein sequence: CASSVSKQETQYF.

The chain has TRBV5-1 and TRBJ1-3; TRBD1 matches at 9 bases. With 0 bases clipped from V and 2 bases from J, the junction kept 3 bases outside the gene matches. CDR3 length: 16 residues. CDR1 is SGHRS and CDR2 is YFSETQ in the germline V gene. This chain's CDR3 is CASSLGDRVAGNTIYF. Written as DNA, the CDR3 is TGCGCCAGCAGCTTGGGGGACAGGGTGGCTGGAAACACCATATATTTT.

This clone was seen just once. The chain couples TRBV27 to TRBJ2-1; 10 bases match TRBD1. CDR1 is MNHEY, CDR2 SMNVEV, per germline (reference sequence). CDR3 length: 15 residues. Trimming removed 6 bases from V and 4 bases from J; junction bases left unmatched: 6. Here the CDR3 reads CASRRGGQGYNEQFF. The CDR3 region has the DNA TGTGCCAGCAGGAGGGGGGGACAGGGGTACAATGAGCAGTTCTTC.

This clone was counted once. This sequence joins TRBV27 and TRBJ1-1, with D possibly TRBD1 on 6 matching bases. CDR3 length equals 15 residues. The germline CDR1 and CDR2 sequences are MNHEY and SMNVEV (reference sequence). Trimming removed 5 bases from V and 0 bases from J, with 13 bases in between. CDR3 sequence: CASSPGTRMNTEAFF. The CDR3 nucleotides read TGTGCCAGCAGTCCGGGGACAAGAATGAACACTGAAGCTTTCTTT.

The V call is TRBV5-4, the J call TRBJ2-7; weak D call: TRBD1 (5 bases). The CDR3 contains 14 residues. Looked up from germline, CDR1 is SGHNT and CDR2 is YYREEE (reference sequence). Trimming removed 4 bases from V and 1 base from J, with 12 bases in between. CDR3 protein: CASSPTALSYEQYF. The CDR3 nucleotides read TGTGCCAGCAGCCCGACAGCCCTTTCCTACGAGCAGTACTTC. Combining the CDR3 with reference TRBV5-4 and TRBJ2-7 gives the whole variable domain ETGVTQSPTHLIKTRGQQVTLRCSSQSGHNTVSWYQQALGQGPQFIFQYYREEENGRGNFPPRFSGLQFPNYSSELNVNALELDDSALYLCASSPTALSYEQYFGPGTRLTVT.